These 25 T cell receptor beta chains were all obtained from the same sample, sequenced in a study of beta chain features in type 1 diabetes. cDNA synthesis used the whole RNA isolate, giving expressed TCRB sequences. The table came from immunoSEQ multiplex PCR; TCRdb's copy has only in-frame clones and leaves some out. The sample holds fewer than 900,000 clones, 17% seen once. The material sequenced was naive CD4+ T cells from blood. These receptors were collected from a woman in her late teens or twenties in good health.

This clone appeared many times. This CDR3 reads CASSHSGANVLTF. Written as DNA, the CDR3 is TGTGCCAGCAGTCACTCTGGGGCCAACGTCCTGACTTTC. V and J are TRBV7-2 and TRBJ2-6; no firm D call. In germline, CDR1 is SGHTA, CDR2 FQGNSA. Trimming pared 6 bases from V and 0 bases from J, leaving 3 bases between. The CDR3 extends over 13 amino acids.

This clone came up a few times. The rearrangement links TRBV5-6 to TRBJ2-5; 9 bases are shared with TRBD1. This CDR3 is built from 13 residues. The trim removed 5 bases at V and 5 bases at J, leaving 4 bases unmatched. CDR1 is SGHDT and CDR2 is YYEEEE in the germline V gene. The CDR3 protein is CASRGTGSETQYF. The CDR3 DNA follows: TGTGCCAGCAGGGGGACAGGGTCGGAGACCCAGTACTTC.

This chain's CDR3 is CASSDPAGLAHNEQFF. In DNA form, the CDR3 reads TGTGCCAGCAGTGACCCAGCGGGACTAGCTCACAATGAGCAGTTCTTC. This chain uses TRBV2 with TRBJ2-1, with 9 bases aligning to TRBD2. Germline V gene sequence: CDR1 SNHLY, CDR2 FYNNEI. This CDR3 is 16 amino acids long. The J segment lost 5 bases and the V segment lost 3 bases, leaving 8 bases of the junction unmatched.

J is TRBJ2-5 and V is TRBV27; D assignment may be TRBD1 or TRBD2 (5 bases each). The CDR3 consists of 13 residues. Trimming took 10 bases from V and 5 from J, leaving 17 bases between them. CDR1 and CDR2 (germline): MNHEY, SMNVEV (reference sequence). CDR3 bases: TGTGCCACCCATCGGGGCATGGGGGAGACCCAGTACTTC. As protein: CATHRGMGETQYF.

Only a few counts were recorded for this clone. The junction and the germline gene differ at one end; a read error may be behind it. The chain carries TRBV7-7 and TRBJ2-5; a weak D match, TRBD2 (5 bases). The CDR3 extends over 17 amino acids. Germline V gene data show CDR1 as SSHAT and CDR2 as FNYEAQ (reference sequence). For the CDR3, the DNA is TGTGCTAGCAGCTTAGAACGGGTGACAACTAAGCGGGAGACCCAGTACTTC. Amino acids: CASSLERVTTKRETQYF.

The chain is built from TRBV4-3 and TRBJ2-1; tentatively, D is TRBD1 or TRBD2 (5 bases each). The V and J ends lost 0 bases and 0 bases respectively, with 15 bases between them. From germline, CDR1 is LGHNA and CDR2 YSLEER. The CDR3 covers 18 residues. CDR3 DNA sequence: TGCGCCAGCAGCCAAGAGACGGGACGGCGGTACTCCTACAATGAGCAGTTCTTC. Translation: CASSQETGRRYSYNEQFF.

The chain links TRBV6-1 to TRBJ2-6, with D unclear. V was pared by 6 bases and J by 0 bases, with 3 bases between. Germline CDR1 MNHNS, CDR2 SASEGT. The CDR3 consists of 13 residues. DNA of the CDR3: TGTGCCAGCAGGTACTCTGGGGCCAACGTCCTGACTTTC. It yields the protein CASRYSGANVLTF.

This sequence joins TRBV4-1 and TRBJ1-1, with D hard to call. Per the germline V gene, CDR1 is MGHRA and CDR2 is YSYEKL. Deletions cut 6 bases from V and 1 base from J, with 18 bases between. This CDR3 comprises 16 residues. CDR3 protein: CASSRGTAESNTEAFF. CDR3 nucleotides: TGCGCCAGCAGTCGAGGCACGGCGGAGTCGAACACTGAAGCTTTCTTT.

V gene TRBV18 combines with J gene TRBJ2-5; 7 positions agree with TRBD1. Trimming removed 5 bases from V and 2 bases from J; junction bases left unmatched: 8. Germline CDR1 KGHSH, CDR2 LQKENI. The CDR3 is made up of 15 amino acids. CDR3 DNA: TGTGCCAGCTCAACCCGACCGGGACAGCAAGAGACCCAGTACTTC. This gives the protein CASSTRPGQQETQYF.

This clone was recorded a few times. The gene calls are TRBV11-2 and TRBJ2-2; perhaps D is TRBD1 or TRBD2 (5 bases each). The length of the CDR3 is 15 residues. Trimming left V 8 bases short and J 4 bases short, with 17 bases between. Germline CDR1 is SGHAT and CDR2 is FQNNGV. CDR3 sequence reads: CASAKWDGATGELFF. The CDR3 bases are TGTGCCAGCGCCAAGTGGGACGGTGCCACCGGGGAGCTGTTTTTT.

This clone was counted between two and nine times. The gene calls are TRBV2 and TRBJ2-1, with 10 nucleotides matching TRBD2. V lost 3 bases, J lost 13 bases, and 3 bases stayed unmatched. Germline lookup yields CDR1 SNHLY and CDR2 FYNNEI. This CDR3 spans 12 amino acids. The CDR3 spells CASSDSGRTQFF. The CDR3 DNA is TGTGCCAGCAGTGATAGCGGGAGGACCCAGTTCTTC.

Only a few counts were recorded for this clone. This rearrangement joins TRBV7-2 to TRBJ2-7; D perhaps matches TRBD2 (6 bases). Germline loops: CDR1 SGHTA, CDR2 FQGNSA. The CDR3 consists of 15 residues. The V gene lost 5 bases and the J gene lost 6 bases, with 20 bases spanning the gap. As DNA, the CDR3 is TGTGCCAGCAGCCAAGGCGGGGAGGCCGGGGGCGAGCAGTACTTC. It specifies CASSQGGEAGGEQYF.

V gene TRBV5-1 combines with J gene TRBJ1-2; perhaps TRBD1 as D (6 bases). This CDR3 has 15 amino acids. The germline gives CDR1 SGHRS, CDR2 YFSETQ. V was cut by 1 base and J by 6 bases, with 16 bases left in between. The CDR3 sequence: CASSLFAGVTHGYTF. In nucleotides, the CDR3 is TGCGCCAGCAGCTTGTTTGCAGGGGTAACCCATGGCTACACCTTC. The full variable domain, with the rest looked up from reference TRBV5-1 and TRBJ1-2, is KAGVTQTPRYLIKTRGQQVTLSCSPISGHRSVSWYQQTPGQGLQFLFEYFSETQRNKGNFPGRFSGRQFSNSRSEMNVSTLELGDSALYLCASSLFAGVTHGYTFGSGTRLTVV.

A few counts support this clone. The chain joins TRBV28 to TRBJ2-3; D is ambiguous. V dropped 5 bases and J dropped 2 bases, with 17 bases sitting between them. Germline values: CDR1 MDHEN, CDR2 SYDVKM. This CDR3 spans 16 amino acids. The CDR3 nucleotides read TGTGCCAGCAGTCCTACAGTTTGGCGGAACACAGATACGCAGTATTTT. It yields the protein CASSPTVWRNTDTQYF.

This clone was seen a handful of times. The chain couples TRBV4-3 to TRBJ2-5; D is unclear. Trimming shortened V by 2 bases and J by 2 bases, and 18 bases separated the two germline ends. The germline gives CDR1 LGHNA, CDR2 YSLEER. CDR3 length: 17 residues. CDR3 region: CASSQYLSSTVQETQYF. CDR3 nucleotide sequence: TGCGCCAGCAGCCAATATCTGAGTAGCACAGTACAAGAGACCCAGTACTTC.

J is TRBJ2-5 and V is TRBV7-2; D not resolved. Near its end, the DNA agrees better with TRBJ2-7, so the J call may be wrong. Germline lookup yields CDR1 SGHTA and CDR2 FQGNSA. This CDR3 has 14 amino acids. CDR3 sequence reads: CASSLGFSAYEQYF. The CDR3 DNA reads as TGTGCCAGCAGCTTAGGTTTCTCAGCCTACGAGCAGTACTTC.

This clone was picked up a small number of times. V and J are TRBV6-5 and TRBJ2-7; D is ambiguous. Germline CDR1 is MNHEY and CDR2 is SVGAGI. CDR3 length: 14 residues. Trimming took off 7 bases at V and 1 base at J, with 14 bases between the two ends. The CDR3 nucleotides are TGTGCCAGCACCCGACTCCTGGGGTCCTACGAGCAGTACTTC. As protein: CASTRLLGSYEQYF.

J is TRBJ1-2 and V is TRBV7-9, with D unclear. The CDR3 has 13 residues. The V gene's germline CDR1 is SEHNR and CDR2 FQNEAQ (reference sequence). V gave up 5 bases and J gave up 3 bases, with 10 bases separating them. The CDR3 loop is CASSVGGYYGYTF. CDR3 DNA: TGTGCCAGCAGCGTCGGAGGGTACTATGGCTACACCTTC.

V usage is TRBV29-1 and J usage is TRBJ2-3, with 7 bases matching TRBD1. Germline V gene lookup returns CDR1 SQVTM and CDR2 ANQGSEA. With 6 bases clipped from V and 5 bases from J, the junction kept 11 bases outside the gene matches. The CDR3 runs to 14 residues. The CDR3: CSVETGHLGDTQYF. The CDR3 nucleotides read TGCAGCGTAGAGACAGGGCACTTAGGAGATACGCAGTATTTT.

This clone came up a few times. The chain joins TRBV13 to TRBJ2-2; 10 bases align to TRBD1. The V gene's germline CDR1 is PRHDT and CDR2 FYEKMQ (reference sequence). The CDR3 is 15 amino acids. The V and J ends lost 5 bases and 3 bases, in that order; junction bases with no gene match: 3. The chain's CDR3 is CASSVTGGHTGELFF. Written as DNA, the CDR3 is TGTGCCAGCAGCGTGACAGGGGGCCACACCGGGGAGCTGTTTTTT.

The rearrangement joins TRBV7-6 to TRBJ1-4; D may be TRBD1 (5 bases). CDR1 and CDR2 (germline): SGHVS, FNYEAQ. CDR3 length equals 18 residues. V dropped 0 bases and J dropped 3 bases, with 17 bases sitting between them. The CDR3 DNA follows: TGTGCCAGCAGCTTAGCACCCATAGGGACGGGGGCTAATGAAAAACTGTTTTTT. Protein product: CASSLAPIGTGANEKLFF.

The chain carries TRBV7-2 and TRBJ2-3; 7 positions agree with TRBD2. The trim removed 4 bases at V and 2 bases at J, leaving 6 bases unmatched. In germline, CDR1 is SGHTA, CDR2 FQGNSA. The CDR3 is made up of 15 amino acids. CDR3 coding DNA: TGTGCCAGCAGCTCTCTAGCGGTTATCACAGATACGCAGTATTTT. Residues: CASSSLAVITDTQYF. Variable domain in full (rest from reference TRBV7-2 and TRBJ2-3): GAGVSQSPSNKVTEKGKDVELRCDPISGHTALYWYRQSLGQGLEFLIYFQGNSAPDKSGLPSDRFSAERTGGSVSTLTIQRTQQEDSAVYLCASSSLAVITDTQYFGPGTRLTVL.

The V gene is TRBV6-5, the J gene TRBJ1-5; TRBD1 is a possible D gene (6 bases). Germline V gene sequence: CDR1 MNHEY, CDR2 SVGAGI. The ends were cut back, 5 bases at V and 7 bases at J, with 18 bases in the middle. This CDR3 contains 15 residues. This CDR3 is CASSPQTGGGQPQHF. As DNA, the CDR3 is TGTGCCAGCAGTCCTCAGACAGGTGGCGGCCAGCCCCAGCATTTT.

The V and J genes are TRBV25-1 and TRBJ2-1, with D perhaps matching TRBD2 (6 bases). This CDR3 is 16 amino acids long. Trimming pared 1 base from V and 12 bases from J, leaving 22 bases between. Germline lookup yields CDR1 MGHDK and CDR2 SYGVNS. CDR3 in amino acids: CASSESLFPLAGRQFF. The CDR3, as DNA: TGTGCCAGCAGTGAATCTCTTTTCCCGCTGGCGGGACGGCAGTTCTTC.

A few counts support this clone. The rearrangement joins TRBV13 to TRBJ2-1; 7 nucleotides match TRBD2. The trim removed 7 bases at V and 3 bases at J, leaving 6 bases unmatched. The CDR3 runs to 14 residues. Germline assignment: CDR1 PRHDT and CDR2 FYEKMQ (reference sequence). The CDR3 sequence is CASKAGIGYNEQFF. CDR3 coding DNA: TGTGCCAGCAAAGCGGGAATCGGCTACAATGAGCAGTTCTTC.